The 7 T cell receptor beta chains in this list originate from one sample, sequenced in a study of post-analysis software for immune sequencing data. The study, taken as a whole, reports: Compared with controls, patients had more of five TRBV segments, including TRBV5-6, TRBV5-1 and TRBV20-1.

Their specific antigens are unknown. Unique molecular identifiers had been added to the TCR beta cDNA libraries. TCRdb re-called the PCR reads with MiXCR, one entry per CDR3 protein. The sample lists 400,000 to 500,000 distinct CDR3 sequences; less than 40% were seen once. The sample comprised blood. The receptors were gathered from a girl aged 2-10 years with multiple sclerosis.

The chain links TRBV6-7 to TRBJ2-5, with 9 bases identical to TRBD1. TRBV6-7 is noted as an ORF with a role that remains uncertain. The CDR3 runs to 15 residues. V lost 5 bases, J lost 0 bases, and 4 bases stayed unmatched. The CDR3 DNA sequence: TGTGCCAGCAGTACAGGGGGCCGGGACCAAGAGACCCAGTACTTC. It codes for CASSTGGRDQETQYF.

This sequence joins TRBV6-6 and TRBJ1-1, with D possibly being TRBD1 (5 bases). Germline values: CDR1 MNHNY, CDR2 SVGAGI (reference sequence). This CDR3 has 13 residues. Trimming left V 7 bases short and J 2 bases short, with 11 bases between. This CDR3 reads CASIPRVNTEAFF. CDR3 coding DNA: TGTGCCAGCATCCCCAGGGTAAACACTGAAGCTTTCTTT.

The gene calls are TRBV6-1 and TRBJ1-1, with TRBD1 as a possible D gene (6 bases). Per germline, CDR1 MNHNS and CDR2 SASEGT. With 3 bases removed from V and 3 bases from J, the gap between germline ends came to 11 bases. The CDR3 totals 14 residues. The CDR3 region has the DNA TGTGCCAGCAGTGACCACAGGGCCGACACTGAAGCTTTCTTT. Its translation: CASSDHRADTEAFF.

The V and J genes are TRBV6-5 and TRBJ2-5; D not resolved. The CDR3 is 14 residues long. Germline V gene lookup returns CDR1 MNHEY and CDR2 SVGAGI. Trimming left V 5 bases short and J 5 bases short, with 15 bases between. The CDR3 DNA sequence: TGTGCCAGCAGTCCTCAGTCCTGGGCGGAGACCCAGTACTTC. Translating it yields CASSPQSWAETQYF.

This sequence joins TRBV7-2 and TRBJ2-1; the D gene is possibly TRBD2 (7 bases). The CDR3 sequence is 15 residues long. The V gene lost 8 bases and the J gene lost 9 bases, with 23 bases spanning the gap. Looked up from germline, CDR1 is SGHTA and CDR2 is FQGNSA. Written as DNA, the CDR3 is TGTGCCAGCGGAATTTTGGGGACGGGGGGCGGTGAGCAGTTCTTC. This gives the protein CASGILGTGGGEQFF.

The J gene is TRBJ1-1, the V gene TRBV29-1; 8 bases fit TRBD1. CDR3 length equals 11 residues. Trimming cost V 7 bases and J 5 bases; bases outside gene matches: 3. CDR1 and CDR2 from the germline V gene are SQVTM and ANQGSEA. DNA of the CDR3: TGCAGCGGATACAGGGGGACTGAAGCTTTCTTT. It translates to CSGYRGTEAFF. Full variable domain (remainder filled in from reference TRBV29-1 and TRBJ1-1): SAVISQKPSRDICQRGTSLTIQCQVDSQVTMMFWYRQQPGQSLTLIATANQGSEATYESGFVIDKFPISRPNLTFSTLTVSNMSPEDSSIYLCSGYRGTEAFFGQGTRLTVV.

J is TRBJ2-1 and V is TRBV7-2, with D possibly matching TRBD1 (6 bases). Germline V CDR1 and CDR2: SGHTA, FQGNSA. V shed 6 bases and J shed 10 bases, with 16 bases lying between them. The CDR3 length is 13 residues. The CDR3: CASRHGTGQEQFF. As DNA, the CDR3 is TGTGCCAGCAGACACGGAACGGGACAAGAGCAGTTCTTC.